This paragraph covers one T cell receptor (beta chain) sequence. The method was immunoSEQ multiplex PCR; TCRdb's version includes in-frame clones alone and lacks a portion of them. Among under 250,000 clones, roughly 86% were seen once, and the ten largest hold approximately 6.2%. The germline V gene has CDR1 SGHRS and CDR2 YFSETQ. CDR3 length: 16 residues. The V end lost 1 base, the J end lost 1 base, and 14 bases lay between the germline ends. Those enrolled in Seattle joined during active infection and were followed longitudinally afterward. This entry belongs to a study of blood T cell repertoires in COVID-19. Overall study context: COVID-19 samples collected from the United States, Italy and Spain covered acute and convalescent phases.

The V call is TRBV5-1, the J call TRBJ1-1; unclear D gene. The receptor's source is a woman aged 80 or older with COVID-19, enrolled during active disease. The sample was peripheral blood. The CDR3 protein is CASSLRPLEWNTEAFF. In DNA, the CDR3 is TGCGCCAGCAGCTTGCGACCCCTGGAGTGGAACACTGAAGCTTTCTTT.